Each of the 24 T cell receptor beta chains below was sequenced from the same sample in a study of control samples from healthy donors and cancer patients. Some clones are missing from TCRdb's copy, which holds only in-frame ones; the method was immunoSEQ multiplex PCR. Of 100,000 to 120,000 clones listed, 83% are singletons. Sequencing was carried out using blood. The receptors derive from a woman between 45 and 60 years old in good health.

The V gene is TRBV3-1 (or the pseudogene TRBV3-2), the J gene TRBJ2-1; D call uncertain. This CDR3 comprises 14 residues. Germline V gene data show CDR1 as LGHDT and CDR2 as YNNKEL (reference sequence). V lost 1 base to trimming and J lost 9 bases, with 13 bases between them. The CDR3 is CASSQARGWSEQFF. In DNA form, the CDR3 reads TGTGCCAGCAGCCAAGCACGTGGGTGGAGTGAGCAGTTCTTC.

V gene TRBV3-1 (or the pseudogene TRBV3-2) combines with J gene TRBJ1-2; 7 bases align to TRBD1. In germline, CDR1 is LGHDT, CDR2 YNNKEL (reference sequence). CDR3 length: 14 residues. The trim removed 1 base at V and 3 bases at J, leaving 2 bases unmatched. CDR3 protein: CASSQVGTDYGYTF. CDR3 nucleotides: TGTGCCAGCAGCCAAGTTGGGACAGACTATGGCTACACCTTC.

The chain carries TRBV6-6 and TRBJ1-1; 9 nucleotides match TRBD1. CDR1 MNHNY and CDR2 SVGAGI come from the germline V gene (reference sequence). This CDR3 has 15 amino acids. The J segment lost 1 base and the V segment lost 6 bases, leaving 6 bases of the junction unmatched. The DNA for the CDR3 is TGTGCCAGCAGACCACAGGGGGCTACGAACACTGAAGCTTTCTTT. Translated: CASRPQGATNTEAFF.

V and J are TRBV6-5 and TRBJ2-7; D perhaps matches TRBD1 (5 bases). The germline V gene has CDR1 MNHEY and CDR2 SVGAGI. V lost 0 bases and J lost 3, with 15 bases in between. CDR3 length equals 16 residues. CDR3 nucleotides: TGTGCCAGCAGTTACTCCTGGACGGACACACTCTACGAGCAGTACTTC. Protein sequence: CASSYSWTDTLYEQYF.

The rearrangement joins TRBV12-5 to TRBJ1-1; D unresolved. V lost 7 bases, J lost 3 bases, and 12 bases lay in between. Looked up from germline, CDR1 is LGHNT and CDR2 is FRNRAP. The CDR3 extends over 13 amino acids. The CDR3 DNA is TGTGCTAGTGCGAGGGTCAAGGACACTGAAGCTTTCTTT. The encoded protein is CASARVKDTEAFF.

This chain connects TRBV27 to TRBJ2-7; 9 nucleotides agree with TRBD2. Per the germline V gene, CDR1 is MNHEY and CDR2 is SMNVEV (reference sequence). After removal of 2 bases from V and 1 base from J, the junction contained 3 bases not matched to a gene. The CDR3 loop spans 15 amino acids. CDR3 amino acids: CASSLAGGGSYEQYF. CDR3 sequence (DNA): TGTGCCAGCAGTTTAGCGGGAGGGGGGTCCTACGAGCAGTACTTC.

The CDR3 reads CASSLGLRSSYNSPLHF. The CDR3 region has the DNA TGTGCCAGCAGTTTAGGTTTGAGGAGCTCCTATAATTCACCCCTCCACTTT. The chain employs TRBV28 and TRBJ1-6; D call uncertain. Germline V gene data show CDR1 as MDHEN and CDR2 as SYDVKM. The ends were cut back, 2 bases at V and 0 bases at J, with 11 bases in the middle. The CDR3 length is 17 residues.

This clone was observed a handful of times. V gene TRBV5-8 combines with J gene TRBJ1-2; D is uncertain. Trimming removed 0 bases at V and 7 bases at J, with 7 bases between. Germline V CDR1 and CDR2: SGHTS, YDEGEE. The CDR3 spans 12 residues. DNA for the CDR3: TGTGCCAGCAGCTTGGACGGACCTGGCTACACCTTC. Encoded protein: CASSLDGPGYTF.

The V and J genes are TRBV28 and TRBJ1-2; D ambiguous. The germline V and J ends were trimmed by 1 base and 2 bases, with 5 bases remaining between them. Looked up from germline, CDR1 is MDHEN and CDR2 is SYDVKM. This CDR3 is 13 amino acids long. The CDR3 region is CASSLSPNYGYTF. The CDR3 DNA reads as TGTGCCAGCAGTTTATCGCCCAACTATGGCTACACCTTC.

The chain uses TRBV14 and TRBJ1-3; D might be TRBD1 (6 bases). Deletions cut 0 bases from V and 4 bases from J, with 10 bases between. Germline CDR1 reads SGHDN; CDR2 reads FVKESK. The CDR3 covers 15 residues. The CDR3 protein is CASSQDRGAGNTIYF. CDR3 DNA: TGTGCCAGCAGCCAAGATCGGGGGGCCGGAAACACCATATATTTT.

V gene TRBV7-2 combines with J gene TRBJ2-7, with D perhaps TRBD1 (8 bases). The germline CDR1 and CDR2 sequences are SGHTA and FQGNSA. V shed 1 base and J shed 3 bases, with 13 bases lying between them. This CDR3 comprises 15 residues. The CDR3 loop reads CASSLGGGTGYEQYF. Written as DNA, the CDR3 is TGTGCCAGCAGCTTAGGGGGAGGGACAGGCTACGAGCAGTACTTC.

The chain links TRBV7-3 to TRBJ2-1; 9 bases are a match to TRBD1. With 5 bases clipped from V and 6 bases from J, the junction kept 8 bases outside the gene matches. The CDR3 loop spans 15 amino acids. Germline V gives CDR1 SGHTA, CDR2 FQGTGA. This CDR3 reads CASSVMGQGPNEQFF. The DNA for the CDR3 is TGTGCCAGCAGCGTAATGGGACAGGGACCCAATGAGCAGTTCTTC.

As for this clone: The sample carries other DNA sequences with the same CDR3. The chain joins TRBV4-3 to TRBJ2-5; 8 bases match TRBD2. Germline V CDR1 and CDR2: LGHNA, YSLEER. V lost 0 bases, J lost 2 bases, and 5 bases stayed unmatched. There are 16 residues in the CDR3. Here the CDR3 reads CASSQDARGDQETQYF. The CDR3 nucleotides read TGCGCCAGCAGCCAAGATGCGCGGGGGGATCAAGAGACCCAGTACTTC.

The V and J genes are TRBV4-2 and TRBJ2-7; TRBD1 aligns across 11 bases. The CDR3 consists of 14 residues. The trim removed 4 bases at V and 4 bases at J, leaving 3 bases unmatched. Germline assignment: CDR1 LGHNA and CDR2 YNFKEQ. The CDR3 here is CASSPGQGAYEQYF. The CDR3 DNA reads as TGTGCCAGCAGCCCCGGACAGGGGGCTTACGAGCAGTACTTC.

The chain recombines TRBV2 with TRBJ1-1, with D unresolved. Germline V gives CDR1 SNHLY, CDR2 FYNNEI. Trimming took 7 bases from V and 1 from J, leaving 10 bases between them. The CDR3 covers 13 residues. CDR3 sequence (DNA): TGTGCCAGCACCGAGACGGCGAACACTGAAGCTTTCTTT. It is translated as CASTETANTEAFF.

The chain joins TRBV30 to TRBJ1-3, with no clear D. The CDR3 is 14 residues long. With 0 bases removed from V and 2 bases from J, the gap between germline ends came to 8 bases. Germline V gene lookup returns CDR1 GTSNPN and CDR2 SVGIG (reference sequence). The DNA for the CDR3 is TGTGCCTGGAGTGTACCCGGGACTGGAAACACCATATATTTT. Translating gives CAWSVPGTGNTIYF.

The chain carries TRBV4-2 and TRBJ1-5, with a weak D call TRBD1 (6 bases). Germline CDR1 and CDR2: LGHNA and YNFKEQ. The CDR3 is 15 residues long. V lost 1 base and J 5 bases, leaving 12 bases between the germline ends. As DNA, the CDR3 is TGTGCCAGCAGCCAAGGCGGGGGGGGCGATCAGCCCCAGCATTTT. Translated, it gives CASSQGGGGDQPQHF.

The CDR3 DNA is TGTGCCAGCATCCGAGACAGGTCCTACGAGCAGTACTTC. It yields the protein CASIRDRSYEQYF. J is TRBJ2-7 and V is TRBV2; D possibly corresponds to TRBD1 (6 bases). The CDR3 consists of 13 residues. V dropped 7 bases and J dropped 1 base, with 11 bases sitting between them. Germline V CDR1 and CDR2: SNHLY, FYNNEI. The variable domain in full, with the rest retrieved from reference TRBV2 and TRBJ2-7, is EPEVTQTPSHQVTQMGQEVILRCVPISNHLYFYWYRQILGQKVEFLVSFYNNEISEKSEIFDDQFSVERPDGSNFTLKIRSTKLEDSAMYFCASIRDRSYEQYFGPGTRLTVT.

CDR3 loop: CASTMPPANTEAFF. The CDR3, as DNA: TGTGCCAGCACCATGCCCCCCGCGAACACTGAAGCTTTCTTT. The chain carries TRBV28 and TRBJ1-1; D ambiguous. The CDR3 sequence is 14 residues long. The germline V and J ends were trimmed by 7 bases and 1 base, with 13 bases remaining between them. CDR1 is MDHEN, CDR2 SYDVKM, per germline.

V and J are TRBV30 and TRBJ1-4; the match to TRBD1 covers 7 bases. Germline loops: CDR1 GTSNPN, CDR2 SVGIG (reference sequence). After removal of 1 base from V and 4 bases from J, the junction contained 0 bases not matched to a gene. The CDR3 covers 13 residues. CDR3 sequence reads: CAWSGDSNEKLFF. The CDR3 DNA reads as TGTGCCTGGAGTGGGGACAGTAATGAAAAACTGTTTTTT.

This chain links TRBV4-1 with TRBJ1-2, with no clear D. Germline V gene lookup returns CDR1 MGHRA and CDR2 YSYEKL. Trimming left V 2 bases short and J 8 bases short, with 15 bases between. The CDR3 covers 14 residues. The CDR3 loop reads CASSQPGVLRGYTF. The CDR3 DNA follows: TGCGCCAGCAGCCAACCCGGGGTGCTCCGGGGCTACACCTTC.

The chain combines TRBV10-3 with TRBJ1-1; D is possibly TRBD1 (6 bases). The germline gives CDR1 ENHRY, CDR2 SYGVKD. Trimming took off 5 bases at V and 2 bases at J, with 12 bases between the two ends. CDR3 length: 14 amino acids. This CDR3 is CAISLQGRNTEAFF. CDR3 coding DNA: TGTGCCATCAGTCTACAGGGAAGAAACACTGAAGCTTTCTTT.

A remark on this clone: This same CDR3 is encoded by further DNA sequences in the sample. CDR3 sequence: CASISGSSYEQYF. The CDR3 DNA follows: TGTGCCAGCATTTCGGGTAGCTCCTACGAGCAGTACTTC. The chain couples TRBV6-5 to TRBJ2-7; no clear D gene. Trimming left V 7 bases short and J 0 bases short, with 10 bases between. There are 13 residues in the CDR3. CDR1 is MNHEY and CDR2 is SVGAGI in the germline V gene.

In this sample, this clone turned up once. V usage is TRBV2 and J usage is TRBJ1-2; D might be TRBD1 (5 bases). Trimming cost V 5 bases and J 0 bases, with 10 bases left between them. The CDR3 loop spans 14 amino acids. CDR1 is SNHLY, CDR2 FYNNEI, per germline. CDR3 nucleotides: TGTGCCAGCAGTAGACAGCCTTCTAACTATGGCTACACCTTC. Translated: CASSRQPSNYGYTF.